The next 26 T cell receptor beta chains were all read from a single sample in a study of CXCR3-negative and CXCR3-positive naive CD8 T cells. Findings of the study overall: Naive cells positive for CXCR3 carried more hydrophobic TRB CDR3s than CXCR3-negative ones.

Their antigens are not known. The libraries of TRB cDNA were constructed through 5' RACE using UMI labels. TCRdb reprocessed the 5' RACE reads, keeping one entry per CDR3 protein, no DNA. Its table records 140,000 to 150,000 distinct CDR3 sequences. Input material: naive CXCR3+ CD8+ T cells from blood. Subset denoted: CD45RO-CCR7+CD27+CD95- naive CD8+ T cells expressing CXCR3 (TNR3+). The receptors come from a human donor in good health. Some clones in this sample may be carry-over from other donors' samples.

CDR3: CASSPLIYRENNEQFF. V and J are TRBV4-1 and TRBJ2-1; with no DNA, the TCRdb D assignment of TRBD1 cannot be verified. The CDR3 extends over 16 amino acids. Germline CDR1 and CDR2: MGHRA and YSYEKL.

This sequence joins TRBV6-2 or TRBV6-3 and TRBJ2-7; TCRdb lists TRBD1, though no DNA is available to test this call. CDR3 size: 17 residues. Germline CDR1 and CDR2: MNHEY and SVGEGT. CDR3 loop: CASSLTPDRQGAFEQYF.

The rearrangement uses TRBV11-2 and TRBJ2-1; lacking DNA, the TRBD2 call made by TCRdb goes unchecked. CDR3 size: 17 residues. The germline gives CDR1 SGHAT, CDR2 FQNNGV. CDR3 sequence reads: CASSYSEAGFSYNEQFF.

The chain links TRBV29-1 to TRBJ1-1; TCRdb's D gene call, TRBD1, goes unchecked for lack of DNA. Germline CDR1 is SQVTM and CDR2 is ANQGSEA. The CDR3 consists of 14 residues. This CDR3 reads CSVAVSGEDTEAFF.

The chain joins TRBV4-1 to TRBJ1-2; TCRdb outputs TRBD1, but without DNA this stays unchecked. Germline loops: CDR1 MGHRA, CDR2 YSYEKL. This CDR3 is 14 amino acids long. The CDR3 loop is CASSPVGSPDGYTF.

The chain uses TRBV20-1 and TRBJ2-2. Germline CDR1 and CDR2: DFQATT and SNEGSKA (reference sequence). The CDR3 loop spans 15 amino acids. CDR3 region: CSARDSAGNTGELFF.

The V call is TRBV3-1, the J call TRBJ2-1; lacking DNA, the TRBD1 call made by TCRdb goes unchecked. The V gene's germline CDR1 is LGHDT and CDR2 YNNKEL (reference sequence). The CDR3 spans 14 residues. The CDR3 loop is CASSLWDRVNEQFF.

The V and J genes are TRBV7-9 and TRBJ2-1. The CDR3 is 15 residues long. The germline gives CDR1 SEHNR, CDR2 FQNEAQ (reference sequence). The CDR3 reads CASSLNGIPHNEQFF.

This chain joins TRBV5-1 and TRBJ2-3; TCRdb picks TRBD1, but there is no DNA to check that call. There are 14 residues in the CDR3. Germline V gene data show CDR1 as SGHRS and CDR2 as YFSETQ. Here the CDR3 reads CASSSGQGADTQYF.

CDR3 loop: CASSDLAEQETQYF. The J gene is TRBJ2-5, the V gene TRBV25-1; TCRdb designates TRBD2, a call that cannot be tested without DNA. The germline gives CDR1 MGHDK, CDR2 SYGVNS. The CDR3 has 14 residues.

The V call is TRBV10-3, the J call TRBJ2-5; no DNA is available, so the TRBD1 call from TCRdb remains unchecked. This CDR3 comprises 16 residues. Germline-derived CDR1 and CDR2 are ENHRY and SYGVKD. The CDR3 protein is CAISEDGGGPGETQYF.

This rearrangement joins TRBV29-1 to TRBJ2-1; TCRdb proposes TRBD2, but this gene call is untestable without DNA. The CDR3 loop spans 14 amino acids. CDR1 is SQVTM, CDR2 ANQGSEA, per germline. The CDR3 loop is CSVVRLEDYNEQFF.

This chain uses TRBV29-1 with TRBJ1-1. Germline V gene data show CDR1 as SQVTM and CDR2 as ANQGSEA. The CDR3 is 12 residues long. CDR3 protein: CSVELSSREAFF.

This rearrangement joins TRBV12-3 or TRBV12-4 to TRBJ2-7. The CDR3 has 14 amino acids. The CDR3 loop reads CASSVSGDSYEQYF.

This chain joins TRBV7-9 and TRBJ1-1; TCRdb calls TRBD1, which cannot be checked without DNA. This CDR3 region has 16 residues. Germline lookup yields CDR1 SEHNR and CDR2 FQNEAQ (reference sequence). CDR3 protein: CASSLISGGQDTEAFF.

The rearrangement links TRBV28 to TRBJ2-7. Germline CDR1 is MDHEN and CDR2 is SYDVKM. CDR3 length: 14 amino acids. The CDR3 is CASSLLRELDEQYF.

The chain couples TRBV12-3 or TRBV12-4 to TRBJ2-3; TCRdb's D call, TRBD2, is unchecked because there is no DNA. This CDR3 has 16 residues. Here the CDR3 reads CASSPTGGPGTDTQYF.

This sequence joins TRBV5-1 and TRBJ1-1; lacking DNA, the TRBD1 call made by TCRdb goes unchecked. This CDR3 is built from 13 residues. CDR1 SGHRS and CDR2 YFSETQ come from the germline V gene. The CDR3 loop reads CASSPPSTEEAFF.

The chain carries TRBV30 and TRBJ1-6; TCRdb returns TRBD1, unconfirmable since there is no DNA. The germline gives CDR1 GTSNPN, CDR2 SVGIG (reference sequence). This CDR3 spans 14 amino acids. The CDR3 loop reads CAWSEGTGNSPLHF. Variable domain in full (rest from reference TRBV30 and TRBJ1-6): SQTIHQWPATLVQPVGSPLSLECTVEGTSNPNLYWYRQAAGRGLQLLFYSVGIGQISSEVPQNLSASRPQDRQFILSSKKLLLSDSGFYLCAWSEGTGNSPLHFGNGTRLTVT.

The chain is built from TRBV9 and TRBJ2-1; TCRdb calls TRBD2, which cannot be checked without DNA. This CDR3 is built from 20 residues. Per germline, CDR1 SGDLS and CDR2 YYNGEE. The CDR3: CASSVGGLAGGLPPYNEQFF.

The chain carries TRBV28 and TRBJ1-2; as DNA is missing, the TRBD1 call by TCRdb cannot be tested. Germline CDR1 MDHEN, CDR2 SYDVKM. CDR3 size: 12 residues. This chain's CDR3 is CAKSQGSVGYTF.

This rearrangement joins TRBV20-1 to TRBJ2-2; the TRBD2 assignment by TCRdb is unverifiable without DNA. The CDR3 contains 15 residues. The germline V gene has CDR1 DFQATT and CDR2 SNEGSKA (reference sequence). The CDR3 loop is CSAREVAGMTGELFF.

V usage is TRBV7-6 and J usage is TRBJ1-3; TCRdb's D call, TRBD1, is unchecked because there is no DNA. This CDR3 has 15 amino acids. Germline V gene lookup returns CDR1 SGHVS and CDR2 FNYEAQ. The CDR3 loop is CASSPPGGFGNTIYF.

The V and J genes are TRBV6-4 and TRBJ2-1; TCRdb gives TRBD2 as the D gene, but with no DNA this cannot be confirmed. The CDR3 totals 15 residues. The germline V gene encodes CDR1 MRHNA and CDR2 SNTAGT. The CDR3 spells CASSALSGGGNEQFF.

This chain joins TRBV6-5 and TRBJ2-7; lacking DNA, the TRBD1 call made by TCRdb goes unchecked. The CDR3 length is 13 residues. From germline, CDR1 is MNHEY and CDR2 SVGAGI. The CDR3 reads CASRGQGGYEQYF.

The chain links TRBV7-6 to TRBJ2-1; the TCRdb call, TRBD1, lacks DNA for checking. The length of the CDR3 is 18 residues. Germline-derived CDR1 and CDR2 are SGHVS and FNYEAQ. CDR3 loop: CASSLALWGGASYNEQFF.